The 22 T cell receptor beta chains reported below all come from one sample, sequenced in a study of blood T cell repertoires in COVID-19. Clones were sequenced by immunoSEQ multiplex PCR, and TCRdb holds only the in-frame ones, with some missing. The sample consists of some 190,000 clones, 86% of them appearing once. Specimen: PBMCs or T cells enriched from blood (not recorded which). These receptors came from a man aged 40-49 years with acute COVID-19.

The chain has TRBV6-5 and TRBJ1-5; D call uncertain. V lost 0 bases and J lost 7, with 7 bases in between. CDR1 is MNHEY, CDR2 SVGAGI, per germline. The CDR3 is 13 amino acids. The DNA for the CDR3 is TGTGCCAGCAGTTACTCTGTAAGCCAGCCCCAGCATTTT. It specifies CASSYSVSQPQHF.

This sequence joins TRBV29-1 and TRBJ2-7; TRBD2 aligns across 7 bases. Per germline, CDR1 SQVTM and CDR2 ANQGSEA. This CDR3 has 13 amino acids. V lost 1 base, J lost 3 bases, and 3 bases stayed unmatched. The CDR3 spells CSVEGGTNYEQYF. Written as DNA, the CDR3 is TGCAGCGTTGAAGGAGGGACTAACTACGAGCAGTACTTC.

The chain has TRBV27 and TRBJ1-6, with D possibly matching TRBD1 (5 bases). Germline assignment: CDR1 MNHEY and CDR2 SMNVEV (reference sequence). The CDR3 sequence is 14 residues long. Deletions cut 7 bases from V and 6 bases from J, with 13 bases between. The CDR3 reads CASTPGILNSPLHF. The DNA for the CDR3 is TGTGCCAGCACCCCAGGGATACTTAATTCACCCCTCCACTTT.

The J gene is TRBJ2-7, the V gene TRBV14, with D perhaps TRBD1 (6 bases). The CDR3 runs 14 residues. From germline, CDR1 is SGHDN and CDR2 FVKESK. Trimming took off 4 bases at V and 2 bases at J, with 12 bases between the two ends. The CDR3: CASSPQGWAYEQYF. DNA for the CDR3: TGTGCCAGCAGCCCGCAGGGGTGGGCCTACGAGCAGTACTTC.

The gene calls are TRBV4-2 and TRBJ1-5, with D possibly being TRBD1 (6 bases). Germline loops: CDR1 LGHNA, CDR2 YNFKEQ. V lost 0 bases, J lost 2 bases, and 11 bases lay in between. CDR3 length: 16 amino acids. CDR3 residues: CASSQDLRGGNQPQHF. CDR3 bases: TGTGCCAGCAGCCAAGATCTCAGGGGCGGCAATCAGCCCCAGCATTTT.

CDR3 protein: CASIRSLGLEAYEQYF. In nucleotides, the CDR3 is TGTGCCAGCATCCGGTCGCTCGGACTGGAAGCCTACGAGCAGTACTTC. This chain uses TRBV27 with TRBJ2-7; D might be TRBD2 (5 bases). The CDR3 extends over 16 amino acids. The germline V gene has CDR1 MNHEY and CDR2 SMNVEV (reference sequence). Deletions cut 7 bases from V and 2 bases from J, with 21 bases between.

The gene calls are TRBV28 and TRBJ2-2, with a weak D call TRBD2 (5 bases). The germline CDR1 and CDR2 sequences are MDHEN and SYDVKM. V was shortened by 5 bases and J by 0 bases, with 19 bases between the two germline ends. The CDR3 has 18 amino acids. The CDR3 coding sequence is TGTGCCAGCAGTGCCTTCGGGATGAGAGCGCCGAACACCGGGGAGCTGTTTTTT. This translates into CASSAFGMRAPNTGELFF.

CDR3 sequence (DNA): TGTGCCAGCAGCGAAGGAGATATCTGGAAAGGGAGGAACACTGAAGCTTTCTTT. Its translation: CASSEGDIWKGRNTEAFF. This chain uses TRBV9 with TRBJ1-1; no firm D call. V lost 3 bases to trimming and J lost 1 base, with 22 bases between them. The germline V gene has CDR1 SGDLS and CDR2 YYNGEE. The CDR3 totals 18 residues.

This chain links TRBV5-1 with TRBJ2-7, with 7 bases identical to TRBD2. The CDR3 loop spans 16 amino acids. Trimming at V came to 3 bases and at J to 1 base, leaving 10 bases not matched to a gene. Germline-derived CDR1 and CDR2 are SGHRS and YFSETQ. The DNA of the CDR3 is TGCGCCAGCAGCTCCAACGGGGGGTTTTGGTCCTACGAGCAGTACTTC. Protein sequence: CASSSNGGFWSYEQYF.

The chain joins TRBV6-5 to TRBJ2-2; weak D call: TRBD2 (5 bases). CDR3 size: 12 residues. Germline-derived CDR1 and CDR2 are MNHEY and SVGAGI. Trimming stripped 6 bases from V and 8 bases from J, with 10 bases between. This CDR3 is CASRRVSGELFF. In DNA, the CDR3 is TGTGCCAGCAGGAGGGTGTCGGGGGAGCTGTTTTTT.

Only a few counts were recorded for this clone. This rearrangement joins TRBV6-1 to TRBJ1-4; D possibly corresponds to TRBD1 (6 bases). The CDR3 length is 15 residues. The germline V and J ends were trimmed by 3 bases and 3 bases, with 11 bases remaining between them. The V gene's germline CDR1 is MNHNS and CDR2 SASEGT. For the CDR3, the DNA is TGTGCCAGCAGTGAGGTGACAGGCTCTAATGAAAAACTGTTTTTT. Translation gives CASSEVTGSNEKLFF.

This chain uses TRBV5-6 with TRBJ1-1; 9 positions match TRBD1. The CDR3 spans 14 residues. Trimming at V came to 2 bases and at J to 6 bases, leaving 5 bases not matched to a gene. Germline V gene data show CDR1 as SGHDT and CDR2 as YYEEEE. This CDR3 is CASSFRDRVAEAFF. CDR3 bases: TGTGCCAGCAGCTTCCGGGACAGGGTAGCTGAAGCTTTCTTT.

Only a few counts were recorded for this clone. The CDR3 DNA follows: TGCGCCAGCAGCTTGTCGGGGGACGCAACTAATGAAAAACTGTTTTTT. It yields the protein CASSLSGDATNEKLFF. The chain has TRBV5-1 and TRBJ1-4, with a tentative D call TRBD1 (5 bases). Trimming took 1 base from V and 0 from J, leaving 10 bases between them. Looked up from germline, CDR1 is SGHRS and CDR2 is YFSETQ. This CDR3 has 16 residues. Full variable domain (remainder filled in from reference TRBV5-1 and TRBJ1-4): KAGVTQTPRYLIKTRGQQVTLSCSPISGHRSVSWYQQTPGQGLQFLFEYFSETQRNKGNFPGRFSGRQFSNSRSEMNVSTLELGDSALYLCASSLSGDATNEKLFFGSGTQLSVL.

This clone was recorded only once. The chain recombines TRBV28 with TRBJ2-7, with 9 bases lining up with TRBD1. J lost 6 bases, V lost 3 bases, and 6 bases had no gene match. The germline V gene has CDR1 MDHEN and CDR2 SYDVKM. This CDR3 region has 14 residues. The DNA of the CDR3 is TGTGCCAGCAGTTTTTCACAGGGGGCGCGCGAGCAGTACTTC. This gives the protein CASSFSQGAREQYF.

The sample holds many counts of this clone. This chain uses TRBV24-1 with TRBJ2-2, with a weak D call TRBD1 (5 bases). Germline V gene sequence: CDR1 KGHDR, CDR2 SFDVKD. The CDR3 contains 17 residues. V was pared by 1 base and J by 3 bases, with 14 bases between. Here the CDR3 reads CATSDLGQGIYTGELFF. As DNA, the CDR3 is TGTGCCACCAGTGATTTAGGCCAGGGTATTTACACCGGGGAGCTGTTTTTT.

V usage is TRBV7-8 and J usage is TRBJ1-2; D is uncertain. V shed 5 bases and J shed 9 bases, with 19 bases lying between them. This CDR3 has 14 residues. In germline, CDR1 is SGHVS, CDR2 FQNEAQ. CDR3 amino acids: CASSLEGAGISYTF. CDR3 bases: TGTGCCAGCAGCCTAGAGGGAGCGGGGATTAGCTACACCTTC.

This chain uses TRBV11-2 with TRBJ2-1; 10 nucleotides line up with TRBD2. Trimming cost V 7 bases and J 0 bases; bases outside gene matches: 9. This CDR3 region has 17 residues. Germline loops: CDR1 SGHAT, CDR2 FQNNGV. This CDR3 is CASTGLAGDSSYNEQFF. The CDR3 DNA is TGTGCCAGCACGGGGCTAGCGGGGGATAGCTCCTACAATGAGCAGTTCTTC.

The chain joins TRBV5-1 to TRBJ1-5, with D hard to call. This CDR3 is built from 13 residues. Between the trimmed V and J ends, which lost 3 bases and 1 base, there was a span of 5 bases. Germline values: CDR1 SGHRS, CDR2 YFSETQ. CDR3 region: CASSSGSNQPQHF. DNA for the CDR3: TGCGCCAGCAGCTCGGGGAGCAATCAGCCCCAGCATTTT.

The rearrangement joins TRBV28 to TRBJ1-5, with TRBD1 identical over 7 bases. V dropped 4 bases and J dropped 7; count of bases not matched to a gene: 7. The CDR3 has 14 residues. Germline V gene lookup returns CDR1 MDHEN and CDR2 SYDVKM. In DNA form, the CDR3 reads TGTGCCAGCAGTTATATACAGGGGAGGCAGCCCCAGCATTTT. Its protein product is CASSYIQGRQPQHF.

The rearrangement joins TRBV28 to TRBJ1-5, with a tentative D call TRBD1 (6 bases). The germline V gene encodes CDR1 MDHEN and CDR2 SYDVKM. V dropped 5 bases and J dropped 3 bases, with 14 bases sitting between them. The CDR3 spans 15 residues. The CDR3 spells CASSPSTGNNQPQHF. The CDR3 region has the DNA TGTGCCAGCAGTCCTTCGACAGGAAACAATCAGCCCCAGCATTTT. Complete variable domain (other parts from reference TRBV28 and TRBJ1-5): DVKVTQSSRYLVKRTGEKVFLECVQDMDHENMFWYRQDPGLGLRLIYFSYDVKMKEKGDIPEGYSVSREKKERFSLILESASTNQTSMYLCASSPSTGNNQPQHFGDGTRLSIL.

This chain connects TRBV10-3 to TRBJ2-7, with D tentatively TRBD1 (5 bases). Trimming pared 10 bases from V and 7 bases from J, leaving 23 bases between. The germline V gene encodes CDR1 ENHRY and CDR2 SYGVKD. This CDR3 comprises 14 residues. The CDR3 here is CATKDTELLWEQYF. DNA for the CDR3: TGTGCCACTAAGGACACCGAGCTTCTTTGGGAGCAGTACTTC.

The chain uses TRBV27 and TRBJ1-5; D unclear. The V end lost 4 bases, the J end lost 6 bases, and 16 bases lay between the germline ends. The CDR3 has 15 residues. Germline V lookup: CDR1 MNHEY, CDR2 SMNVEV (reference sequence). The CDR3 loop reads CASSSVWEEGQPQHF. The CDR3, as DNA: TGTGCCAGCAGTTCGGTTTGGGAGGAGGGTCAGCCCCAGCATTTT.